The clone carrying this TCR beta chain was detected ten times or more. These data originate in a study of shared clonotypes between healthy human individuals. The method was immunoSEQ multiplex PCR; TCRdb's version includes in-frame clones alone and lacks a portion of them. The sample holds about 480,000 clones, about four fifths seen once. V was trimmed by 4 bases and J by 4 bases, leaving 14 bases between them. The germline gives CDR1 SGHAT, CDR2 FQNNGV. The CDR3 is 15 residues long. The sequence was obtained from a middle-aged woman in good health. Some clones in this sample may be carry-over from other donors' samples. Sequenced sample: PBMCs. The V gene is TRBV11-2, the J gene TRBJ2-1, with D hard to call. The CDR3 coding sequence is TGTGCCAGCAGCTCCGGTACGTCTCTTTACAATGAGCAGTTCTTC. Its translation is CASSSGTSLYNEQFF. The full variable domain, rest sourced from reference TRBV11-2 and TRBJ2-1, is EAGVAQSPRYKIIEKRQSVAFWCNPISGHATLYWYQQILGQGPKLLIQFQNNGVVDDSQLPKDRFSAERLKGVDSTLKIQPAKLEDSAVYLCASSSGTSLYNEQFFGPGTRLTVL.